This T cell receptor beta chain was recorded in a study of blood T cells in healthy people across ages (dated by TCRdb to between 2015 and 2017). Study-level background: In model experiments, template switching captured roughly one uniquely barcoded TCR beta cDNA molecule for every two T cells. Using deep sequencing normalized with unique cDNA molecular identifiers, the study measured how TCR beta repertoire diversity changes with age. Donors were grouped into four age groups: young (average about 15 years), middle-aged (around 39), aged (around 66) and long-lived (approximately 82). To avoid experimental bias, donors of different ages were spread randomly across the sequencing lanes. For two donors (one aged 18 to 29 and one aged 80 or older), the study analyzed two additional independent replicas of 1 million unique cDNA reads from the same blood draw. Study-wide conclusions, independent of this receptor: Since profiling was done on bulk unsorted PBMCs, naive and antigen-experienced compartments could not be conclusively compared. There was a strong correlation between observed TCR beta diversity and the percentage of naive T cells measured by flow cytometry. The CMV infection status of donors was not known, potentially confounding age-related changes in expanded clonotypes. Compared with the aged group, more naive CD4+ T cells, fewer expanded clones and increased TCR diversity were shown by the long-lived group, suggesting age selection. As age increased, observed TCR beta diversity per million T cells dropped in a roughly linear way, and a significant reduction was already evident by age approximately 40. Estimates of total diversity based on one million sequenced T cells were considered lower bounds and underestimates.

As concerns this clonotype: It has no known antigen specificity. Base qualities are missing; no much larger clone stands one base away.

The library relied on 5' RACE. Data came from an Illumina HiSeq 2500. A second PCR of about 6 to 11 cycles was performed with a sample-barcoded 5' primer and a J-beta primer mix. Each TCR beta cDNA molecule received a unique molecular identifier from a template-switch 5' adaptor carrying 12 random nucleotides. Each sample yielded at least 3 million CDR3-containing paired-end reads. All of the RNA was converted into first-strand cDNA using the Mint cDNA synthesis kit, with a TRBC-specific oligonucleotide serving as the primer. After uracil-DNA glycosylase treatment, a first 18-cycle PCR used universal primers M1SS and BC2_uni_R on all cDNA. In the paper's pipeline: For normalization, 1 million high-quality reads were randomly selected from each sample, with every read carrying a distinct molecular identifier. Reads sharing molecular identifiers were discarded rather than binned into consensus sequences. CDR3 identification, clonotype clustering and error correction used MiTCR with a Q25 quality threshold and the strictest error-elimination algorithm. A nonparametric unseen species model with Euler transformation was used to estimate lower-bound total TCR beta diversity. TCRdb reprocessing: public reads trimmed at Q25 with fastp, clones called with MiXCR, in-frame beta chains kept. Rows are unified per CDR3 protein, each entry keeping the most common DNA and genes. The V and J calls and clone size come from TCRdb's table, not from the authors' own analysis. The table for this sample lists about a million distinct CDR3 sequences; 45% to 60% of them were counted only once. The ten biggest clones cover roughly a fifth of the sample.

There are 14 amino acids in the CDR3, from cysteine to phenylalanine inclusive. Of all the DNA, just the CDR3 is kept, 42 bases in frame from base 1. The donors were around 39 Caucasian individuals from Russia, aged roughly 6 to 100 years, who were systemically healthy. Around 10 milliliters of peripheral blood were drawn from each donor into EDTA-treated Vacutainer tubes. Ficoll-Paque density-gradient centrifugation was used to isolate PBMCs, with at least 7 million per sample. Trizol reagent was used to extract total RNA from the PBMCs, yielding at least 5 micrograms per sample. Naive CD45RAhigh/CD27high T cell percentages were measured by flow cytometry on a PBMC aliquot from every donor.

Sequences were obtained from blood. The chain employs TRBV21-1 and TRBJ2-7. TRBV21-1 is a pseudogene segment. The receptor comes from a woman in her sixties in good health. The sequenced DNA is TGTGCCAGCAGCAAAGCGCTTTGGGCCTACGAGCAGTACTTC. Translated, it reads CASSKALWAYEQYF.